The 27 T cell receptor beta chains listed next were all sequenced from one sample in a study of shared clonotypes between healthy human individuals. Selected positively for CCR7 and CD45RO-negative, naive CD8 cells excluded terminally differentiated effector memory CD45RA+ cells. Sequenced by immunoSEQ multiplex PCR; TCRdb stores in-frame clones only, minus some. The repertoire holds hundreds of thousands of clones, with 85% to 95% as singletons. The sample comprised naive CD8+ T cells sorted from blood. These receptor sequences come from a woman aged 25 to 45 in good health.

This clone came up once. The V call is TRBV27, the J call TRBJ1-2, with D uncertain. The germline CDR1 and CDR2 sequences are MNHEY and SMNVEV (reference sequence). The length of the CDR3 is 13 residues. V was clipped by 1 base and J by 6 bases, with 9 bases between them. The CDR3 DNA reads as TGTGCCAGCAGTTTATGGGGATTCGATGGCTACACCTTC. Its translation is CASSLWGFDGYTF.

The V gene is TRBV27, the J gene TRBJ2-1, with a weak D call TRBD2 (7 bases). Trimming left V 2 bases short and J 8 bases short, with 19 bases between. The CDR3 length is 16 residues. In germline, CDR1 is MNHEY, CDR2 SMNVEV (reference sequence). CDR3 nucleotides: TGTGCCAGCAGTTTAAGGTTAGGGAGGGGGGGAGATGAGCAGTTCTTC. Its protein is CASSLRLGRGGDEQFF.

This chain uses TRBV28 with TRBJ1-1; D gene ambiguous. The CDR3 loop spans 16 amino acids. V shed 2 bases and J shed 1 base, with 14 bases lying between them. Germline V gene data show CDR1 as MDHEN and CDR2 as SYDVKM. In nucleotides, the CDR3 is TGTGCCAGCAGTTTAGTGGGAGAAGGAAGGAACACTGAAGCTTTCTTT. Translating it yields CASSLVGEGRNTEAFF.

The chain couples TRBV30 to TRBJ2-7; D is uncertain. CDR1 GTSNPN and CDR2 SVGIG come from the germline V gene (reference sequence). CDR3 size: 14 residues. The V end lost 1 base, the J end lost 2 bases, and 12 bases lay between the germline ends. CDR3 nucleotide sequence: TGTGCCTGGAGTGAAGGCCTCTGGACCTACGAGCAGTACTTC. It specifies CAWSEGLWTYEQYF.

The gene calls are TRBV6-5 and TRBJ2-7; D possibly corresponds to TRBD2 (6 bases). The germline V and J ends were trimmed by 8 bases and 4 bases, with 15 bases remaining between them. The CDR3 length is 13 residues. Germline values: CDR1 MNHEY, CDR2 SVGAGI. The CDR3 protein is CASGAGIEYEQYF. The DNA of the CDR3 is TGTGCCAGCGGGGCGGGAATCGAATACGAGCAGTACTTC.

This chain joins TRBV28 and TRBJ2-3; D is perhaps TRBD2 (5 bases). Trimming took 3 bases from V and 0 from J, leaving 13 bases between them. This CDR3 has 16 amino acids. The V gene's germline CDR1 is MDHEN and CDR2 SYDVKM. CDR3 region: CASSLVSGSSTDTQYF. DNA for the CDR3: TGTGCCAGCAGTTTGGTAAGCGGTTCTAGCACAGATACGCAGTATTTT. Together with reference TRBV28 and TRBJ2-3, the CDR3 gives the full variable domain: DVKVTQSSRYLVKRTGEKVFLECVQDMDHENMFWYRQDPGLGLRLIYFSYDVKMKEKGDIPEGYSVSREKKERFSLILESASTNQTSMYLCASSLVSGSSTDTQYFGPGTRLTVL.

This chain uses TRBV4-1 with TRBJ2-5; D is perhaps TRBD1 (6 bases). The J call may be in error: the DNA end matches TRBJ2-7 better. The CDR3 totals 16 residues. The germline V gene encodes CDR1 MGHRA and CDR2 YSYEKL. DNA for the CDR3: TGCGCCAGCAGCCAAGGGGGCAGGGGCGCTTGGGACGAGCAGTACTTC. Protein: CASSQGGRGAWDEQYF.

The chain uses TRBV16 and TRBJ2-3; TRBD2 matches at 12 bases. The V gene's germline CDR1 is KGHSY and CDR2 FQNENV. The CDR3 is made up of 16 amino acids. With V trimmed by 2 bases and J by 0 bases, 0 bases remained unmatched. This CDR3 is CASSQGTSGSTDTQYF. CDR3 coding DNA: TGTGCCAGCAGCCAAGGGACTAGCGGGAGCACAGATACGCAGTATTTT.

The genes are TRBV27 and TRBJ2-7, with TRBD2 matching 8 bases. CDR1 and CDR2 (germline): MNHEY, SMNVEV (reference sequence). The CDR3 runs to 16 residues. V lost 4 bases, J lost 7 bases, and 15 bases stayed unmatched. In DNA form, the CDR3 reads TGTGCCAGCAGTTCCAAATGGACTAGCCCAAAGAGGGAGCAGTACTTC. Translation gives CASSSKWTSPKREQYF.

CDR3 DNA: TGTGCCAGCAGCTTAGGGGTTGTGGGAGGACCAAGCACAGATACGCAGTATTTT. Translation: CASSLGVVGGPSTDTQYF. The chain combines TRBV7-9 with TRBJ2-3; D is possibly TRBD2 (6 bases). The V gene's germline CDR1 is SEHNR and CDR2 FQNEAQ (reference sequence). V lost 1 base and J 0 bases, leaving 17 bases between the germline ends. This CDR3 is built from 18 residues.

The chain employs TRBV11-2 and TRBJ1-4, with a possible D match to TRBD1 (5 bases). The CDR3 consists of 12 residues. Between the trimmed V and J ends, which lost 5 bases and 10 bases, there was a span of 11 bases. Germline V gives CDR1 SGHAT, CDR2 FQNNGV. The CDR3 here is CASSPSGGKLFF. In nucleotides, the CDR3 is TGTGCCAGCAGCCCTTCGGGGGGAAAACTGTTTTTT.

The CDR3 region is CASSSRDRGVYEQYF. The CDR3 nucleotides are TGCGCCAGCAGCTCCCGGGACAGGGGAGTCTACGAGCAGTACTTC. The chain is built from TRBV5-1 and TRBJ2-7; 10 positions match TRBD1. The CDR3 runs to 15 residues. CDR1 is SGHRS, CDR2 YFSETQ, per germline. V lost 3 bases, J lost 3 bases, and 6 bases stayed unmatched.

The chain has TRBV5-4 and TRBJ1-2, with no clear D. The germline V and J ends were trimmed by 2 bases and 6 bases, with 11 bases remaining between them. This CDR3 has 13 amino acids. Germline V gene sequence: CDR1 SGHNT, CDR2 YYREEE (reference sequence). The CDR3 region is CASSFYRADGYTF. CDR3 bases: TGTGCCAGCAGCTTTTACCGGGCCGATGGCTACACCTTC.

The chain joins TRBV7-9 to TRBJ2-3, with a tentative D call TRBD2 (6 bases). Trimming removed 1 base at V and 6 bases at J, with 17 bases between. Per the germline V gene, CDR1 is SEHNR and CDR2 is FQNEAQ (reference sequence). The CDR3 covers 16 residues. The CDR3 sequence is CASSLGWSGGVDTQYF. CDR3 coding DNA: TGTGCCAGCAGCTTAGGGTGGAGCGGAGGGGTGGATACGCAGTATTTT.

J is TRBJ2-7 and V is TRBV28; 9 nucleotides agree with TRBD2. Germline trimming cut 3 bases from V and 3 bases from J; bases unmatched to any gene: 3. Per the germline V gene, CDR1 is MDHEN and CDR2 is SYDVKM. The CDR3 runs 14 residues. CDR3 in DNA: TGTGCCAGCAGTTTCATGACTAGCGGCTACGAGCAGTACTTC. It encodes CASSFMTSGYEQYF.

The chain has TRBV18 and TRBJ2-5; no clear D gene. Germline V gives CDR1 KGHSH, CDR2 LQKENI. Trimming left V 4 bases short and J 5 bases short, with 17 bases between. The CDR3 spans 15 residues. The CDR3 nucleotides read TGTGCCAGCTCACTCCAGACCCTCGTGGAGGAGACCCAGTACTTC. Its translation: CASSLQTLVEETQYF.

The rearrangement joins TRBV27 to TRBJ2-7; 10 nucleotides agree with TRBD1. The CDR3 sequence is 17 residues long. J was trimmed by 3 bases and V by 3 bases; bases with no gene match: 11. The germline gives CDR1 MNHEY, CDR2 SMNVEV (reference sequence). The CDR3 reads CASSFTSGQGGVYEQYF. As DNA, the CDR3 is TGTGCCAGCAGTTTCACGTCCGGACAGGGGGGCGTCTACGAGCAGTACTTC.

The V call is TRBV2, the J call TRBJ2-5; perhaps D is TRBD1 or TRBD2 (5 bases each). Judging by the DNA end, TRBJ2-7 fits better; the J call may be wrong. Germline CDR1 SNHLY, CDR2 FYNNEI. This CDR3 has 13 amino acids. The CDR3 protein is CASNEGQGLEQYF. Here the CDR3 DNA reads TGTGCCAGCAACGAGGGCCAGGGCCTCGAGCAGTACTTC.

The chain employs TRBV25-1 and TRBJ2-5; D might be TRBD2 (5 bases). V lost 5 bases and J lost 2, with 12 bases in between. CDR3 length equals 14 residues. Germline V lookup: CDR1 MGHDK, CDR2 SYGVNS. CDR3 nucleotide sequence: TGTGCCAGCAGTTCCGTGGGAGCTCAAGAGACCCAGTACTTC. Residues: CASSSVGAQETQYF.

The chain recombines TRBV21-1 with TRBJ2-2; the D segment call TRBD2 is taken from the table without a DNA check. TRBV21-1 is labeled a pseudogene. The CDR3 consists of 15 residues. CDR3 nucleotide sequence: TGTGCCAGCAGCAAAGGGGGGGTGAACACCGGGGAGCTGTTTTTT. It specifies CASSKGGVNTGELFF.

V is TRBV5-1 and J is TRBJ1-1, with a possible D match to TRBD1 (6 bases). The germline CDR1 and CDR2 sequences are SGHRS and YFSETQ. This CDR3 has 13 amino acids. V was clipped by 4 bases and J by 11 bases, with 18 bases between them. As DNA, the CDR3 is TGCGCCAGCAGCGCAGAAACAGGGTCGGCGGCTTTCTTT. This encodes CASSAETGSAAFF. Drawing the rest from reference TRBV5-1 and TRBJ1-1, the complete variable domain is KAGVTQTPRYLIKTRGQQVTLSCSPISGHRSVSWYQQTPGQGLQFLFEYFSETQRNKGNFPGRFSGRQFSNSRSEMNVSTLELGDSALYLCASSAETGSAAFFGQGTRLTVV.

V is TRBV5-8 and J is TRBJ2-3; D possibly corresponds to TRBD2 (6 bases). Germline values: CDR1 SGHTS, CDR2 YDEGEE. Trimming left V 0 bases short and J 14 bases short, with 10 bases between. This CDR3 is 11 amino acids long. The CDR3 sequence: CASSLGTIAYF. CDR3 nucleotides: TGTGCCAGCAGCTTGGGGACTATTGCGTATTTT.

J is TRBJ2-1 and V is TRBV5-6; 9 bases fit TRBD1. The CDR3 runs to 16 residues. With V trimmed by 1 base and J by 3 bases, 5 bases remained unmatched. Germline lookup yields CDR1 SGHDT and CDR2 YYEEEE. The DNA of the CDR3 is TGTGCCAGCAGCTTGTCGGGACAGGGCATCTACAATGAGCAGTTCTTC. It is translated as CASSLSGQGIYNEQFF.

The chain couples TRBV28 to TRBJ1-2; the D is unclear. V was clipped by 2 bases and J by 0 bases, with 13 bases between them. The CDR3 runs to 16 residues. Germline assignment: CDR1 MDHEN and CDR2 SYDVKM. CDR3 region: CASSLIGTAANYGYTF. The CDR3 DNA sequence: TGTGCCAGCAGTTTAATTGGAACCGCAGCTAACTATGGCTACACCTTC.

The chain links TRBV15 to TRBJ2-1, with 11 bases matching TRBD2. Losses at the gene ends were 0 bases for V and 1 base for J; bases not matched to a gene: 8. Germline V lookup: CDR1 LNHNV, CDR2 YYDKDF (reference sequence). The CDR3 runs to 19 residues. The CDR3: CATSRDPLAGVSSYNEQFF. The CDR3 DNA follows: TGTGCCACCAGCAGAGACCCACTAGCGGGAGTCAGTTCCTACAATGAGCAGTTCTTC.

The CDR3 region has the DNA TGTGCCAGCAGCTTAGACCCGGATAAGATGGTCTACGAGCAGTACTTC. Translated: CASSLDPDKMVYEQYF. The V gene is TRBV11-2, the J gene TRBJ2-7, with D unclear. Per germline, CDR1 SGHAT and CDR2 FQNNGV. V lost 0 bases and J 3 bases, leaving 15 bases between the germline ends. The CDR3 contains 16 residues.

This clone occurred once. Here the CDR3 reads CASIQQGRETQYF. Here the CDR3 DNA reads TGTGCCAGCATACAGCAGGGTCGGGAGACCCAGTACTTC. The chain combines TRBV28 with TRBJ2-5; D perhaps matches TRBD1 (5 bases). Germline CDR1 MDHEN, CDR2 SYDVKM. The length of the CDR3 is 13 residues. V shed 7 bases and J shed 5 bases, with 14 bases lying between them. The full variable domain, with the rest looked up from reference TRBV28 and TRBJ2-5, is DVKVTQSSRYLVKRTGEKVFLECVQDMDHENMFWYRQDPGLGLRLIYFSYDVKMKEKGDIPEGYSVSREKKERFSLILESASTNQTSMYLCASIQQGRETQYFGPGTRLLVL.